The 22 T cell receptor beta chains presented below share a single source sample, sequenced in a study of T cells in Graves' hyperthyroidism and ophthalmopathy. Regions amplified from RNA transcripts were the TCR beta CDR3 regions. First-round RT-PCR targeting the TCR CDR3 was performed with the HTBI primer set. MiXCR, applied by TCRdb to the multiplex PCR reads, yields one record per CDR3 protein. The sample contains fewer than 350,000 distinct CDR3 sequences, roughly 23% of which appear only once. The sequenced sample consisted of blood. The origin of the receptors is a woman between 45 and 65 years old with Graves' hyperthyroidism.

This clonotype has at least ten counts. The chain has TRBV11-2 and TRBJ1-6, with D uncertain. The CDR3 covers 12 residues. V was shortened by 6 bases and J by 13 bases, with 13 bases between the two germline ends. Germline CDR1 SGHAT, CDR2 FQNNGV. Written as DNA, the CDR3 is TGTGCCAGCAGTTCGGATGTCGTCCCCCTCCACTTT. Translated, it gives CASSSDVVPLHF. Based on the CDR3 plus reference TRBV11-2 and TRBJ1-6, the full variable domain is EAGVAQSPRYKIIEKRQSVAFWCNPISGHATLYWYQQILGQGPKLLIQFQNNGVVDDSQLPKDRFSAERLKGVDSTLKIQPAKLEDSAVYLCASSSDVVPLHFGNGTRLTVT.

This clonotype turned up a few times. The chain joins TRBV6-2 or TRBV6-3 to TRBJ2-3; D is undetermined. The CDR3 totals 13 residues. Germline CDR1 is MNHEY and CDR2 is SVGEGT. V was shortened by 6 bases and J by 4 bases, with 11 bases between the two germline ends. The DNA for the CDR3 is TGTGCCAGCAGGCTAGTTATGGCAGATACGCAGTATTTT. This gives the protein CASRLVMADTQYF.

This clonotype has a count of ten or more. The chain recombines TRBV20-1 with TRBJ2-1, with TRBD2 matching 15 bases. Germline CDR1 reads DFQATT; CDR2 reads SNEGSKA (reference sequence). CDR3 length: 16 amino acids. The V segment lost 3 bases and the J segment 9 bases; nucleotides outside the gene matches: 9. The CDR3, as DNA: TGCAGTGCTAGGGTAGGGGGACTAGCGGGAGGTCGTGAGCAGTTCTTC. Translation: CSARVGGLAGGREQFF.

This clonotype was picked up a small number of times. V usage is TRBV5-6 and J usage is TRBJ1-4, with no clear D. The CDR3 length is 13 residues. CDR1 is SGHDT and CDR2 is YYEEEE in the germline V gene. V was pared by 3 bases and J by 7 bases, with 10 bases between. CDR3 protein: CASSSAGGEKLFF. The CDR3 DNA follows: TGTGCCAGCAGCTCGGCTGGCGGTGAAAAACTGTTTTTT.

The table lists this clonotype with many counts. V and J are TRBV6-1 and TRBJ1-2; 8 bases agree with TRBD1. The V and J ends lost 4 bases and 2 bases, in that order; junction bases with no gene match: 3. CDR1 is MNHNS, CDR2 SASEGT, per germline. The CDR3 runs to 14 residues. The CDR3 region is CASSVRQGNYGYTF. CDR3 coding DNA: TGTGCCAGCAGTGTCAGACAGGGGAACTATGGCTACACCTTC.

This clonotype was found many times. The chain couples TRBV7-2 to TRBJ2-3; D may be TRBD1 or TRBD2 (6 bases each). Germline V CDR1 and CDR2: SGHTA, FQGNSA. This CDR3 spans 15 amino acids. Trimming cost V 5 bases and J 0 bases, with 12 bases left between them. As DNA, the CDR3 is TGTGCCAGCAGCCGGGGGCCAACTAGCACAGATACGCAGTATTTT. This translates into CASSRGPTSTDTQYF.

In this sample, this clonotype turned up a few times. This chain uses TRBV6-2 or TRBV6-3 with TRBJ2-3, with 9 nucleotides matching TRBD1. The V gene end was trimmed by 6 bases and the J gene end by 6 bases; junction bases not matched to a gene: 4. The germline gives CDR1 MNHEY, CDR2 SVGEGT. The CDR3 is made up of 13 amino acids. The chain's CDR3 is CASRWTGVDTQYF. DNA for the CDR3: TGTGCCAGCAGATGGACAGGGGTTGATACGCAGTATTTT.

This clonotype appeared many times. This chain joins TRBV11-2 and TRBJ1-2; 7 nucleotides align to TRBD1. The CDR3 runs to 14 residues. The J segment lost 6 bases and the V segment lost 0 bases, leaving 4 bases of the junction unmatched. Per the germline V gene, CDR1 is SGHAT and CDR2 is FQNNGV. CDR3 nucleotide sequence: TGTGCCAGCAGCTTAGATCCAGGGGGTAATGGCTACACCTTC. Encoded protein: CASSLDPGGNGYTF.

CDR3 residues: CAWTIDRGVAYNSPLHF. In nucleotides, the CDR3 is TGTGCCTGGACTATAGACAGGGGGGTAGCCTATAATTCACCCCTCCACTTT. V is TRBV30 and J is TRBJ1-6; 9 bases map to TRBD1. With V trimmed by 4 bases and J by 2 bases, 9 bases remained unmatched. CDR3 size: 17 residues. CDR1 is GTSNPN and CDR2 is SVGIG in the germline V gene (reference sequence).

This rearrangement joins TRBV30 to TRBJ2-7; 9 nucleotides align to TRBD2. The CDR3 contains 12 residues. Germline loops: CDR1 GTSNPN, CDR2 SVGIG (reference sequence). V lost 4 bases, J lost 5 bases, and 3 bases stayed unmatched. The CDR3 region has the DNA TGTGCCTGGACGGGACTAGCTGACGAGCAGTACTTC. Its protein product is CAWTGLADEQYF.

This clonotype was picked up many times. The rearrangement links TRBV2 to TRBJ2-1, with 16 bases fitting TRBD2. The CDR3 is 16 residues long. Germline V lookup: CDR1 SNHLY, CDR2 FYNNEI. V was pared by 5 bases and J by 7 bases, with 5 bases of the junction left unmatched. CDR3 loop: CASSRGLAGGRNEQFF. DNA of the CDR3: TGTGCCAGCAGTAGGGGACTAGCGGGAGGGCGGAATGAGCAGTTCTTC.

This clonotype appeared many times. The chain employs TRBV7-8 and TRBJ2-1, with 9 bases matching TRBD2. There are 16 residues in the CDR3. The germline CDR1 and CDR2 sequences are SGHVS and FQNEAQ. The V segment lost 2 bases and the J segment 7 bases; nucleotides outside the gene matches: 9. The CDR3 reads CASSLKREVQGNEQFF. CDR3 bases: TGTGCCAGCAGCTTAAAGCGGGAGGTACAGGGTAATGAGCAGTTCTTC.

This clonotype has only a few counts. The CDR3 end shows no conserved phenylalanine or tryptophan, and so a read error is likely. V gene TRBV20-1 combines with J gene TRBJ2-1; possible D gene TRBD1, 6 bases. The CDR3 runs 15 residues. Germline assignment: CDR1 DFQATT and CDR2 SNEGSKA (reference sequence). V lost 1 base and J 1 base, leaving 11 bases between the germline ends. This CDR3 is CSARGLGGSYNEQFL. The CDR3 DNA is TGCAGTGCTAGAGGGCTAGGGGGTTCCTACAATGAGCAGTTCCTC.

This clonotype has just one count. The chain couples TRBV7-9 to TRBJ1-2; weak D call: TRBD1 (6 bases). There are 15 residues in the CDR3. The germline V gene encodes CDR1 SEHNR and CDR2 FQNEAQ (reference sequence). V dropped 5 bases and J dropped 5 bases, with 18 bases sitting between them. The DNA for the CDR3 is TGTGCCAGCAGCCGGACCGGGCAAGGGGGTTATGGCTACACCTTC. Translated: CASSRTGQGGYGYTF.

The chain combines TRBV12-3 or TRBV12-4 with TRBJ2-3, with TRBD2 matching over 7 bases. The V gene end was trimmed by 4 bases and the J gene end by 10 bases; junction bases not matched to a gene: 17. This CDR3 contains 16 residues. The CDR3 protein is CASSSGGAGAFDPQYF. The DNA for the CDR3 is TGTGCCAGCAGTTCCGGAGGGGCGGGAGCCTTTGATCCGCAGTATTTT.

V is TRBV11-2 and J is TRBJ1-1; D is unresolved. The CDR3 is made up of 15 amino acids. V lost 3 bases, J lost 4 bases, and 15 bases lay in between. Germline CDR1 reads SGHAT; CDR2 reads FQNNGV. CDR3 protein: CASSLLLNLGTEAFF. The DNA of the CDR3 is TGTGCCAGCAGCTTGTTGCTCAATCTCGGCACTGAAGCTTTCTTT.

The chain carries TRBV25-1 and TRBJ1-1, with D unresolved. The CDR3 loop spans 15 amino acids. The germline CDR1 and CDR2 sequences are MGHDK and SYGVNS. V was pared by 4 bases and J by 0 bases, with 12 bases between. CDR3 in amino acids: CASSGLGLMNTEAFF. The CDR3 coding sequence is TGTGCCAGCAGTGGCCTGGGCCTTATGAACACTGAAGCTTTCTTT.

The sample holds a few counts of this clonotype. The chain has TRBV4-1 and TRBJ2-2, with TRBD1 identical over 9 bases. The germline gives CDR1 MGHRA, CDR2 YSYEKL. The CDR3 totals 17 residues. J gave up 2 bases and V 5 bases, and 9 bases lay outside the gene matches. CDR3 loop: CASSILPGQGNTGELFF. Here the CDR3 DNA reads TGCGCCAGCAGCATTCTGCCGGGACAGGGAAACACCGGGGAGCTGTTTTTT.

The chain links TRBV14 to TRBJ1-1; D uncertain. The germline V gene has CDR1 SGHDN and CDR2 FVKESK. The CDR3 spans 16 residues. Between the trimmed V and J ends, which lost 0 bases and 2 bases, there was a span of 13 bases. The CDR3 sequence is CASSQDSNLGNTEAFF. Here the CDR3 DNA reads TGTGCCAGCAGCCAAGACTCGAACTTGGGAAACACTGAAGCTTTCTTT.

This clonotype was recorded at least ten times. The chain uses TRBV11-2 and TRBJ1-1, with D possibly being TRBD1 (5 bases). This CDR3 has 15 amino acids. The germline CDR1 and CDR2 sequences are SGHAT and FQNNGV. V lost 3 bases and J 8 bases, leaving 19 bases between the germline ends. Here the CDR3 reads CASSFGWQGAVEAFF. The CDR3 DNA reads as TGTGCCAGCAGCTTTGGTTGGCAGGGAGCGGTGGAAGCTTTCTTT.

This clonotype was recorded at least ten times. The V and J genes are TRBV11-2 and TRBJ1-1, with D perhaps matching TRBD1 (6 bases). The CDR3 sequence is 15 residues long. Looked up from germline, CDR1 is SGHAT and CDR2 is FQNNGV. The germline V and J ends were trimmed by 0 bases and 1 base, with 9 bases remaining between them. For the CDR3, the DNA is TGTGCCAGCAGCTTAGAAGCAGGGGCGAACACTGAAGCTTTCTTT. This sequence encodes CASSLEAGANTEAFF.

This clonotype was seen many times. The chain employs TRBV10-3 and TRBJ2-1; a weak D match, TRBD2 (6 bases). This CDR3 has 12 residues. Germline V gives CDR1 ENHRY, CDR2 SYGVKD. V lost 6 bases and J lost 7, with 10 bases in between. The CDR3 DNA sequence: TGTGCCATCAGCATACGGGAGAATGAGCAGTTCTTC. This sequence encodes CAISIRENEQFF.